The clone carrying this T cell receptor (beta chain) was found once. Its target is not known. Clones were sequenced by immunoSEQ multiplex PCR, and TCRdb holds only the in-frame ones, with some missing. The sample includes about 70,000 clones, 85% of them seen just once. Trimming shortened V by 1 base and J by 4 bases, and 7 bases separated the two germline ends. Germline CDR1 MNHNS, CDR2 SASEGT. The CDR3 totals 13 residues. This specimen belongs to a study of T cell responses to AZD1222 COVID-19 vaccine. Points from the study as a whole: All repertoire sampling was performed exclusively after the peak T cell response. Spike regions recognized by vaccine-associated CD4 TCRs spanned the protein, led by 160-218 and 743-854.

This material consisted of peripheral blood, taken on day 0 of AZD1222 vaccination. The chain recombines TRBV6-1 with TRBJ1-2, with D uncertain. The receptor was derived from an adult in good health. The CDR3, as DNA: TGTGCCAGCAGTGAAGAACAACTCTATGGCTACACCTTC. Translating it yields CASSEEQLYGYTF.